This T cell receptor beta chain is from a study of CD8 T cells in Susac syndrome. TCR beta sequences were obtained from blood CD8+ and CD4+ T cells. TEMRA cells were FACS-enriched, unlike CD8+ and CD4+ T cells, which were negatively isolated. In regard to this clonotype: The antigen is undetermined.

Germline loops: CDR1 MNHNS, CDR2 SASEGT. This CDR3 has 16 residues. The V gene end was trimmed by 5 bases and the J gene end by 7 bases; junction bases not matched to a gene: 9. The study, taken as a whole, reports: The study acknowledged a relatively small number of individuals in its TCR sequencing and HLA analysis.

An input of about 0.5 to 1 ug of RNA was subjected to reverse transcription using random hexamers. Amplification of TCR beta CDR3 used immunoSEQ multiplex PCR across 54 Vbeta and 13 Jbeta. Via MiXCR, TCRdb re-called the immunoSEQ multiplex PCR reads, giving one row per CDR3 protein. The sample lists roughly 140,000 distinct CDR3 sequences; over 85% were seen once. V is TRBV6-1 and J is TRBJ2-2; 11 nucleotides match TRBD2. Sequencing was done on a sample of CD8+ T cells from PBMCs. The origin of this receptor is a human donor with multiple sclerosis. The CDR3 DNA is TGTGCCAGCAGTCCTAGCGGGGGGAACTGGATCGGGGAGCTGTTTTTT. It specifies CASSPSGGNWIGELFF.